The next 18 T cell receptor beta chains were all read from a single sample in a study of T-cell memory formation after mild COVID-19. Using its own MiXCR run on the 5' RACE reads, TCRdb lists one record per CDR3 protein. The table includes 170,000 or so distinct CDR3 sequences, around a third detected once. The source material was PBMCs or a T cell subset sorted from them (not recorded which). The receptors stem from an adult woman who had mild COVID-19 (a few samples of this study predate the infection). Cell type and time point are not known.

V usage is TRBV6-2 or TRBV6-3 and J usage is TRBJ2-1, with 7 nucleotides matching TRBD1. CDR3 length: 14 residues. V lost 5 bases, J lost 7 bases, and 8 bases stayed unmatched. Germline CDR1 is MNHEY and CDR2 is SVGEGT. Written as DNA, the CDR3 is TGTGCCAGCAGTCCTCTCGGGACAGATAATGAGCAGTTCTTC. It translates to CASSPLGTDNEQFF.

The chain employs TRBV4-3 and TRBJ2-3; TRBD2 aligns across 12 bases. Per the germline V gene, CDR1 is LGHNA and CDR2 is YSLEER. V lost 3 bases and J lost 3; bases outside the gene matches: 7. This CDR3 comprises 17 residues. The CDR3 sequence is CASSHGGLAGRTDTQYF. The CDR3 region has the DNA TGCGCCAGCAGCCACGGAGGACTAGCGGGAAGAACAGATACGCAGTATTTT.

This sequence joins TRBV28 and TRBJ2-3, with 10 bases matching TRBD2. Germline trimming cut 2 bases from V and 2 bases from J; bases unmatched to any gene: 1. CDR3 length equals 15 residues. Looked up from germline, CDR1 is MDHEN and CDR2 is SYDVKM. The CDR3 loop reads CASSLLAGDTDTQYF. CDR3 bases: TGTGCCAGCAGTTTACTAGCGGGAGACACAGATACGCAGTATTTT.

This clonotype is a singleton in its sample. The rearrangement joins TRBV14 to TRBJ2-7, with 9 positions matching TRBD2. Germline lookup yields CDR1 SGHDN and CDR2 FVKESK. There are 17 residues in the CDR3. V dropped 1 base and J dropped 4; count of bases not matched to a gene: 11. CDR3 protein: CASSQALIAGARYEQYF. DNA of the CDR3: TGTGCCAGCAGCCAAGCTCTCATAGCGGGAGCGCGATACGAGCAGTACTTC. Drawing the rest from reference TRBV14 and TRBJ2-7, the complete variable domain is EAGVTQFPSHSVIEKGQTVTLRCDPISGHDNLYWYRRVMGKEIKFLLHFVKESKQDESGMPNNRFLAERTGGTYSTLKVQPAELEDSGVYFCASSQALIAGARYEQYFGPGTRLTVT.

This clonotype was recorded a few times. The chain couples TRBV25-1 to TRBJ2-2; TRBD2 matches at 12 bases. This CDR3 contains 14 residues. V dropped 9 bases and J dropped 4; count of bases not matched to a gene: 3. Germline CDR1 is MGHDK and CDR2 is SYGVNS. The CDR3 spells CASLAGGSTGELFF. CDR3 nucleotide sequence: TGTGCCAGTCTAGCGGGAGGGAGCACCGGGGAGCTGTTTTTT.

The chain combines TRBV5-1 with TRBJ2-1; 8 bases match TRBD1. V shed 4 bases and J 6 bases; nucleotides not matched to a gene: 6. This CDR3 has 14 residues. The germline CDR1 and CDR2 sequences are SGHRS and YFSETQ. The CDR3 loop reads CASSVGQASNEQFF. The CDR3 nucleotides are TGCGCCAGCAGCGTGGGACAGGCCTCCAATGAGCAGTTCTTC.

In the case of this clonotype: An end of the junction differs from the germline gene, which may be a read error. The gene calls are TRBV7-6 and TRBJ2-6; D gene ambiguous. CDR3 length: 15 residues. Per germline, CDR1 SGHVS and CDR2 FNYEAQ. The CDR3 reads CAISPDTTGANVLTF. The CDR3, as DNA: TGTGCCATCAGCCCTGACACCACTGGGGCCAACGTCCTGACTTTC.

This chain links TRBV18 with TRBJ2-2, with TRBD2 matching 9 bases. J gave up 1 base and V 2 bases, and 5 bases lay outside the gene matches. Germline loops: CDR1 KGHSH, CDR2 LQKENI. The CDR3 loop spans 17 amino acids. The CDR3 protein is CASSPRASGVNTGELFF. The CDR3 DNA is TGTGCCAGCTCACCAAGGGCTAGCGGGGTGAACACCGGGGAGCTGTTTTTT.

V gene TRBV12-3 or TRBV12-4 combines with J gene TRBJ1-5, with TRBD1 as a possible D gene (6 bases). This CDR3 has 14 residues. Trimming left V 4 bases short and J 5 bases short, with 12 bases between. The CDR3 DNA is TGTGCCAGCAGTTACGCCGGGGGGCATCAGCCCCAGCATTTT. This codes for CASSYAGGHQPQHF.

In its sample, this clonotype was seen a few times. This chain joins TRBV6-2 or TRBV6-3 and TRBJ2-1; D uncertain. The CDR3 has 14 amino acids. Trimming cost V 11 bases and J 2 bases, with 16 bases left between them. Germline CDR1 reads MNHEY; CDR2 reads SVGEGT. Written as DNA, the CDR3 is TGTGCCCCAAAGAAGGCCTCACCCTACAATGAGCAGTTCTTC. Translating it yields CAPKKASPYNEQFF.

The V call is TRBV6-6, the J call TRBJ2-7; 10 nucleotides line up with TRBD1. This CDR3 region has 15 residues. The germline gives CDR1 MNHNY, CDR2 SVGAGI (reference sequence). The junction had 4 bases not matched to a gene; V was cut back by 2 bases and J by 3 bases. This CDR3 is CASSYGTGANYEQYF. The CDR3 DNA is TGTGCCAGCAGTTACGGGACAGGGGCCAACTACGAGCAGTACTTC.

This chain joins TRBV11-2 and TRBJ1-1; D is ambiguous. CDR3 size: 12 residues. In germline, CDR1 is SGHAT, CDR2 FQNNGV. Trimming shortened V by 0 bases and J by 10 bases, and 9 bases separated the two germline ends. The CDR3 DNA is TGTGCCAGCAGCTTAGATCGGCGGACAGCTTTCTTT. It specifies CASSLDRRTAFF.

This clonotype counts as medium-sized. The chain has TRBV24-1 and TRBJ1-2; D gene ambiguous. The V end lost 6 bases, the J end lost 4 bases, and 17 bases lay between the germline ends. There are 15 residues in the CDR3. Germline V CDR1 and CDR2: KGHDR, SFDVKD. CDR3 in DNA: TGTGCCACCAGTACTACCGGCACCGCGGCCTATGGCTACACCTTC. Protein: CATSTTGTAAYGYTF.

CDR3 amino acids: CASSNGLAGIYEQYF. In DNA form, the CDR3 reads TGTGCCAGCAGCAACGGACTAGCGGGAATCTACGAGCAGTACTTC. The gene calls are TRBV7-9 and TRBJ2-7; 12 bases align to TRBD2. The CDR3 covers 15 residues. Germline lookup yields CDR1 SEHNR and CDR2 FQNEAQ (reference sequence). The trim removed 5 bases at V and 3 bases at J, leaving 5 bases unmatched.

This clonotype was seen once. This sequence joins TRBV5-1 and TRBJ2-3; no clear D gene. Trimming left V 1 base short and J 1 base short, with 10 bases between. CDR1 is SGHRS and CDR2 is YFSETQ in the germline V gene. CDR3 length equals 15 residues. CDR3 sequence reads: CASSLIDDRTDTQYF. In nucleotides, the CDR3 is TGCGCCAGCAGCTTGATTGACGACCGCACAGATACGCAGTATTTT.

The CDR3 loop reads CASSPNWVSTDTQYF. In DNA, the CDR3 is TGCGCCAGCAGCCCGAATTGGGTTAGCACAGATACGCAGTATTTT. The rearrangement joins TRBV5-1 to TRBJ2-3; D unclear. Germline V gives CDR1 SGHRS, CDR2 YFSETQ. The CDR3 covers 15 residues. Between the trimmed V and J ends, which lost 4 bases and 0 bases, there was a span of 12 bases.

This clonotype came up a few times. As DNA, the CDR3 is TGTGCCAGCAGCAAAGTTTGCCCGGGAGAAGATGAGCAGTTCTTC. Encoded protein: CASSKVCPGEDEQFF. The V and J genes are TRBV21-1 and TRBJ2-1; no check of the table's D call, TRBD1, against the DNA was made. TRBV21-1 is labeled a pseudogene. The CDR3 is 15 residues long.

V is TRBV3-1 and J is TRBJ2-4; D unclear. Trimming removed 2 bases from V and 9 bases from J, with 11 bases in between. The CDR3 is 13 amino acids. Germline assignment: CDR1 LGHDT and CDR2 YNNKEL (reference sequence). Written as DNA, the CDR3 is TGTGCCAGCAGCCAATTCCGCAGGCCCATTCAGTACTTC. Translated, it gives CASSQFRRPIQYF.